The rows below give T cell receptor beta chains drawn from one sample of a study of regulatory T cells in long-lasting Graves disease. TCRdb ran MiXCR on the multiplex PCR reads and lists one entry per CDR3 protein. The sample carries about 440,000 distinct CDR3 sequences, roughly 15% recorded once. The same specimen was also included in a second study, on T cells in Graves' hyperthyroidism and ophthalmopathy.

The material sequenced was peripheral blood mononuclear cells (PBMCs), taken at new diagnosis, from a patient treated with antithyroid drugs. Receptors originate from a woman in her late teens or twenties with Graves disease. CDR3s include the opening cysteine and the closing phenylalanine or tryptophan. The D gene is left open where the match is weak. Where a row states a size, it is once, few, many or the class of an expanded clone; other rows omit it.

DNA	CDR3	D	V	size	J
TGTGCCAGCAGGGAGGGACAGATCTACGAGCAGTACTTC	CASREGQIYEQYF	-	TRBV28	many	TRBJ2-7
TGTGCCAGCAGTGAACCAGTAGGATACTCCTACGAGCAGTACTTC	CASSEPVGYSYEQYF	-	TRBV6-1	many	TRBJ2-7
TGTGCCAGCAGCCCTGGACAGGGGAGGATCACTGAAGCTTTCTTT	CASSPGQGRITEAFF	TRBD1	TRBV7-2	many	TRBJ1-1
TGTGCCACCAGCGCCGGAAGACAGGGGGCTGGCAATCAGCCCCAGCATTTT	CATSAGRQGAGNQPQHF	TRBD1	TRBV15	many	TRBJ1-5
TGTGCCAGCAGTGAAACTTTTGCGGGAGGGCCAACCGGGGAGCTGTTTTTT	CASSETFAGGPTGELFF	TRBD2	TRBV2	many	TRBJ2-2
TGCGCCAGCAGCCAAGATCGGGCGGGAGAGCAGTTCTTC	CASSQDRAGEQFF	-	TRBV4-3	-	TRBJ2-1
TGCGCCAGCAGCTTCGCCGGGAGGATTGGAGAGACCCAGTACTTC	CASSFAGRIGETQYF	TRBD2	TRBV5-1	many	TRBJ2-5
TGTGCCAGCAGTAGTTGGCCCCCGACAGCCAACAATCAGCCCCAGCATTTT	CASSSWPPTANNQPQHF	-	TRBV27	-	TRBJ1-5
TGTGCCAGTAGTCCGAGAGGGGGGATGGTGAACACTGAAGCTTTCTTT	CASSPRGGMVNTEAFF	-	TRBV19	-	TRBJ1-1
TGCAGTGCTAGCTCCGGACTAGCGGGAGGCTGGGGGCGGGAAAATTACAATGAGCAGTTCTTC	CSASSGLAGGWGRENYNEQFF	TRBD2	TRBV20-1	-	TRBJ2-1
TGTGCCAGCAGTGAAGCACCCGGGACAGCGACTCTAATGAACACTGAAGCTTTCTTT	CASSEAPGTATLMNTEAFF	TRBD1	TRBV6-1	-	TRBJ1-1
TGCGCCAGCAGAGAGGATGTTATGAACACTGAAGCTTTCTTT	CASREDVMNTEAFF	-	TRBV5-1	few	TRBJ1-1
TGTGCCTGGACCGACGGGGGGAACACTGAAGCTTTCTTT	CAWTDGGNTEAFF	-	TRBV30	many	TRBJ1-1
TGTGCCAGCAGTTTCCCCTCCGGCTCCTACAATGAGCAGTTCTTC	CASSFPSGSYNEQFF	-	TRBV28	many	TRBJ2-1
TGTGCCAGCAGTGAAGTCATGGGGGTAGGGACTGAAGCTTTCTTT	CASSEVMGVGTEAFF	-	TRBV6-1	many	TRBJ1-1
TGCAGCGTTAGGGACAGAATCGGCACTGAAGCTTTCTTT	CSVRDRIGTEAFF	TRBD1	TRBV29-1	many	TRBJ1-1
TGTGCCAGCAGAGCTGGACAGGGGGCGGACACTGAAGCTTTCTTT	CASRAGQGADTEAFF	TRBD1	TRBV28	-	TRBJ1-1
TGTGCCAGCAGCCTCTTTCTAGCGGGAGCCTACAATGAGCAGTTCTTC	CASSLFLAGAYNEQFF	TRBD2	TRBV7-3	-	TRBJ2-1
TGTGCCAGCAGCTCACTAGCAGAGACCCAGTACTTC	CASSSLAETQYF	-	TRBV28	many	TRBJ2-5
TGTGCCAGCAGGCCGAGCGGGGCCAACGTCCTGACTTTC	CASRPSGANVLTF	-	TRBV11-2	many	TRBJ2-6
TGTGCCAGCAGCGGTGGGACAGGGGGGAACCAAGAGACCCAGTACTTC	CASSGGTGGNQETQYF	TRBD1	TRBV5-4	few	TRBJ2-5
TGTGCCAGCAGCGAGGAACGATCTGGGCAGTTCTTC	CASSEERSGQFF	-	TRBV9	many	TRBJ2-1
TGTGCCAGTAGTCCCATAGCGGGAGGGGGCCCCTCCTACAATGAGCAGTTCTTC	CASSPIAGGGPSYNEQFF	TRBD2	TRBV19	few	TRBJ2-1
TGTGCCAGCTCCTACAGGGACACTCAGCCCCAGCATTTT	CASSYRDTQPQHF	-	TRBV18	-	TRBJ1-5
TGCGCCAGCAGCTTGGACAGGGGGGCCTACGAGCAGTACTTC	CASSLDRGAYEQYF	TRBD1	TRBV5-1	many	TRBJ2-7
TGTGCCAGCAGCTTAGCGCTAAACTACGAGCAGTACTTC	CASSLALNYEQYF	-	TRBV7-8	many	TRBJ2-7
TGCGCCAGCAGCCGGTTAGCGGGAGAGGCAGATACGCAGTATTTT	CASSRLAGEADTQYF	TRBD2	TRBV5-1	once	TRBJ2-3
TGTGCCAGCAGTGCGATCGGACGGGACTACGAGCAGTACTTC	CASSAIGRDYEQYF	-	TRBV12-3/TRBV12-4	few	TRBJ2-7
TGTGCTAGTGGTTTGTCAAAGGGGTTTATCGAGCAGTACTTC	CASGLSKGFIEQYF	-	TRBV12-5	few	TRBJ2-7
TGTGCCAGCAGCCCCTTCACTGGCAGGAGCGCCTGGGATGAGCAGTTCTTC	CASSPFTGRSAWDEQFF	-	TRBV7-9	-	TRBJ2-1
TGTGCCAGCAGCTTATATATTAGCGACCACAATGAGCAGTTCTTC	CASSLYISDHNEQFF	-	TRBV7-6	few	TRBJ2-1
TGTGCCAGCAGTTACTCGAAGTTTTCCGGTTACACTGAAGCTTTCTTT	CASSYSKFSGYTEAFF	-	TRBV6-9	-	TRBJ1-1
TGTGCCAGCAGAAGCCCTTTTTCGGGCGGGAGGGCCCACTGGGGCACAGATACGCAGTATTTT	CASRSPFSGGRAHWGTDTQYF	TRBD2	TRBV2	many	TRBJ2-3
TGTGCCTGGCGGGACACTAACTATGGCTACACCTTC	CAWRDTNYGYTF	-	TRBV30	many	TRBJ1-2
TGTGCCAGCAGCCCCATTAGCGGGGAGGGGGCCAATGAGCAGTTCTTC	CASSPISGEGANEQFF	-	TRBV7-3	many	TRBJ2-1
TGCAGTGCTAGAAGTAGACTAGCGGGCCGAACCCACGAGCAGTACTTC	CSARSRLAGRTHEQYF	TRBD2	TRBV20-1	many	TRBJ2-7
TGCGCCAGCAGTGACCGACTAGCGCGGAACACCGGGGAGCTGTTTTTT	CASSDRLARNTGELFF	TRBD2	TRBV10-1	-	TRBJ2-2
TGTGCCAGCAGTTTATCCCCCCGCTTAAGCCAGCATTTT	CASSLSPRLSQHF	-	TRBV28	-	TRBJ1-5
TGTGCCAGCAGTGTGGGCAGGGGATTCTCCTACGAGCAGTACTTC	CASSVGRGFSYEQYF	-	TRBV2	-	TRBJ2-7
TGCAGTGCTACGAGGAGTGACGAGCAGTACTTC	CSATRSDEQYF	-	TRBV20-1	many	TRBJ2-7
TGTGCCAGCAGAGGGGAAACGAGAGATACGCAGTATTTT	CASRGETRDTQYF	-	TRBV6-1	-	TRBJ2-3
TGTGCCAGCAGCCAAGGGTCGGGGACAGATACGCAGTATTTT	CASSQGSGTDTQYF	-	TRBV3-1	many	TRBJ2-3
TGTGCCTGGAATGGGGACTATGGCTACACCTTC	CAWNGDYGYTF	-	TRBV30	many	TRBJ1-2
TGTGCCAGCAGTTACGACCTTACCCGGAGGCTCCTCAACGCTGAAGCTTTCTTT	CASSYDLTRRLLNAEAFF	-	TRBV12-3/TRBV12-4	many	TRBJ1-1
TGCAGTGCTCCCTCCCGGGGCTCAAATAGGGGGGACACTGAAGCTTTCTTT	CSAPSRGSNRGDTEAFF	-	TRBV20-1	many	TRBJ1-1
TGCAGTGCAATCTCTCGGGCTAGAGACACAGATACGCAGTATTTT	CSAISRARDTDTQYF	-	TRBV20-1	many	TRBJ2-3
TGTGCCAGCAGCCAAGAGAGCCTGGGTAACAGGGAGACCGGGGAGCTGTTTTTT	CASSQESLGNRETGELFF	-	TRBV3-1	-	TRBJ2-2
TGTGCCAGCAGCCCTAAGGGGGAGTCATACAATGAGCAGTTCTTC	CASSPKGESYNEQFF	-	TRBV12-3/TRBV12-4	-	TRBJ2-1
TGCGCCAGCAGCTTCAGGGTTGGAGACGACGAGCAGTACTTC	CASSFRVGDDEQYF	-	TRBV5-1	-	TRBJ2-7
TGCAGCGTTGAAGGGACTAGCGCCCACAATGAGCAGTTCTTC	CSVEGTSAHNEQFF	TRBD2	TRBV29-1	-	TRBJ2-1
TGTGCCAGCAGCTTAGGCAGGAGTTTGTACGATGGCTACACCTTC	CASSLGRSLYDGYTF	-	TRBV13	many	TRBJ1-2
TGTGCCAGCAGTAGGGGCAGACAAGGATACGAGCAGTACTTC	CASSRGRQGYEQYF	-	TRBV6-1	-	TRBJ2-7
TGTGCCAGCAGCCAATTTGCGAGGCAGGGCAGCCGGAACACTGAAGCTTTCTTT	CASSQFARQGSRNTEAFF	-	TRBV3-1	few	TRBJ1-1